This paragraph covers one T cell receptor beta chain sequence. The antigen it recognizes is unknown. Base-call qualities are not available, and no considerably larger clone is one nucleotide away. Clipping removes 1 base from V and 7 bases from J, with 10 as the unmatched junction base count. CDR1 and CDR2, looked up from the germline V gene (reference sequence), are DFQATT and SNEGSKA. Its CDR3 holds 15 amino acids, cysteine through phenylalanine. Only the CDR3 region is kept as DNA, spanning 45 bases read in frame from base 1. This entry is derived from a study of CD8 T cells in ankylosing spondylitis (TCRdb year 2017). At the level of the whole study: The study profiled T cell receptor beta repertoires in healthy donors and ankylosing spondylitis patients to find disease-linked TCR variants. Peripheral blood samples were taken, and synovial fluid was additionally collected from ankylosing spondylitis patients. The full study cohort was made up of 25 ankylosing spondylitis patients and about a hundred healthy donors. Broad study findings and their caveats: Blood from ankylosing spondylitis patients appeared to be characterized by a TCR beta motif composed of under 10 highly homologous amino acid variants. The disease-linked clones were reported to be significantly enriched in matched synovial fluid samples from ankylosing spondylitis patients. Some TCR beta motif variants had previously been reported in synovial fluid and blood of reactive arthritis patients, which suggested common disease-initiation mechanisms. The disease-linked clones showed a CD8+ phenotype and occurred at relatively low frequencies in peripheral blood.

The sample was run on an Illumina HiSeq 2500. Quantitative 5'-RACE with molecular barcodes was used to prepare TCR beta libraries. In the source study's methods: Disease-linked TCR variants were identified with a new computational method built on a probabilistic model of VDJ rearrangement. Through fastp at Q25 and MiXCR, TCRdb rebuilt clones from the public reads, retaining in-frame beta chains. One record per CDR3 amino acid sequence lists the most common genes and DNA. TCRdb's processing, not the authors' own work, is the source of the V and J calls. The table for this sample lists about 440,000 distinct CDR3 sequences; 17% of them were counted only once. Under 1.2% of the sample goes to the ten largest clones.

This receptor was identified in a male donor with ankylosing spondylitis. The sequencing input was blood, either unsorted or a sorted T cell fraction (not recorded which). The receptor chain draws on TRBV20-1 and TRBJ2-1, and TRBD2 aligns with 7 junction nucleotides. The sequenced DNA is TGCAGTGCTAGAGCTGTACCGGGACTACGAAATGAGCAGTTCTTC. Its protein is CSARAVPGLRNEQFF.